This entry lists 27 T cell receptor beta chains sequenced from one sample in a study of T cell changes during pregnancy in multiple sclerosis. Produced via immunoSEQ multiplex PCR; TCRdb's table is partial and in-frame only. The profile shows about 100,000 clones, about 92% of them singletons. Source: peripheral blood, taken after pregnancy. Receptors originate from a female donor with multiple sclerosis, enrolled in a pregnancy study.

The genes are TRBV28 and TRBJ2-4; 7 bases match TRBD1. J lost 1 base, V lost 5 bases, and 5 bases had no gene match. From germline, CDR1 is MDHEN and CDR2 SYDVKM. CDR3 length: 15 amino acids. In DNA form, the CDR3 reads TGTGCCAGCAGTCTAACAGGGGCGGCCAAAAACATTCAGTACTTC. Translation gives CASSLTGAAKNIQYF. Full variable domain (missing parts from reference TRBV28 and TRBJ2-4): DVKVTQSSRYLVKRTGEKVFLECVQDMDHENMFWYRQDPGLGLRLIYFSYDVKMKEKGDIPEGYSVSREKKERFSLILESASTNQTSMYLCASSLTGAAKNIQYFGAGTRLSVL.

J is TRBJ1-1 and V is TRBV7-9; no clear D. Trimming stripped 1 base from V and 1 base from J, with 10 bases between. This CDR3 has 15 amino acids. Germline loops: CDR1 SEHNR, CDR2 FQNEAQ (reference sequence). In DNA, the CDR3 is TGTGCCAGCAGCTTAGGAACCGCGGGGAACACTGAAGCTTTCTTT. Its protein is CASSLGTAGNTEAFF.

V usage is TRBV15 and J usage is TRBJ1-1; TRBD1 might be the D (5 bases). The CDR3 is made up of 14 amino acids. Germline V lookup: CDR1 LNHNV, CDR2 YYDKDF (reference sequence). Trimming removed 3 bases at V and 1 base at J, with 9 bases between. CDR3 nucleotides: TGTGCCACCAGCAGCGCCGACAGGAACACTGAAGCTTTCTTT. Protein: CATSSADRNTEAFF.

V usage is TRBV7-2 and J usage is TRBJ2-7; 7 nucleotides align to TRBD2. The CDR3 spans 14 residues. V shed 5 bases and J 0 bases; nucleotides not matched to a gene: 4. CDR1 is SGHTA, CDR2 FQGNSA, per germline. In DNA form, the CDR3 reads TGTGCCAGCAGCCCCCTAGCGGCCTCCTACGAGCAGTACTTC. This codes for CASSPLAASYEQYF.

The chain links TRBV5-4 to TRBJ1-2, with a weak D call TRBD1 (6 bases). Germline V gene lookup returns CDR1 SGHNT and CDR2 YYREEE (reference sequence). The V and J ends lost 4 bases and 7 bases respectively, with 14 bases between them. The CDR3 extends over 13 amino acids. The chain's CDR3 is CASSIRGPIGYTF. The CDR3 DNA reads TGTGCCAGCAGCATCAGGGGACCTATTGGCTACACCTTC. Variable domain in full (rest from reference TRBV5-4 and TRBJ1-2): ETGVTQSPTHLIKTRGQQVTLRCSSQSGHNTVSWYQQALGQGPQFIFQYYREEENGRGNFPPRFSGLQFPNYSSELNVNALELDDSALYLCASSIRGPIGYTFGSGTRLTVV.

The rearrangement links TRBV9 to TRBJ2-5; 14 nucleotides match TRBD2. The V gene's germline CDR1 is SGDLS and CDR2 YYNGEE. The J segment lost 4 bases and the V segment lost 2 bases, leaving 4 bases of the junction unmatched. The CDR3 covers 16 residues. The CDR3 DNA follows: TGTGCCAGCAGCGTGACGGGACTAGCGGGAGTAGAGACCCAGTACTTC. Protein sequence: CASSVTGLAGVETQYF.

V gene TRBV19 combines with J gene TRBJ1-2, with D maybe TRBD1 (6 bases). The V gene lost 5 bases and the J gene lost 6 bases, with 16 bases spanning the gap. The CDR3 sequence is 14 residues long. CDR1 and CDR2 from the germline V gene are LNHDA and SQIVND (reference sequence). CDR3 DNA sequence: TGTGCCAGTAGTCCGGGACAAATCTCAAATGGCTACACCTTC. Its translation: CASSPGQISNGYTF.

This chain joins TRBV5-4 and TRBJ2-1; 7 bases match TRBD2. V was pared by 6 bases and J by 0 bases, with 9 bases of the junction left unmatched. The CDR3 is 16 amino acids. CDR1 SGHNT and CDR2 YYREEE come from the germline V gene (reference sequence). Written as DNA, the CDR3 is TGTGCCAGCACCAAACCGGGCGGGAGCTCCTACAATGAGCAGTTCTTC. Encoded protein: CASTKPGGSSYNEQFF.

This chain links TRBV6-5 with TRBJ2-7, with D tentatively TRBD2 (5 bases). V lost 6 bases and J 0 bases, leaving 15 bases between the germline ends. Per the germline V gene, CDR1 is MNHEY and CDR2 is SVGAGI. The CDR3 length is 15 residues. CDR3 sequence reads: CASRPPGSSSYEQYF. CDR3 nucleotide sequence: TGTGCCAGCAGGCCGCCGGGATCAAGCTCCTACGAGCAGTACTTC.

The chain has TRBV5-1 and TRBJ2-1; 7 positions match TRBD2. This CDR3 contains 15 residues. Germline assignment: CDR1 SGHRS and CDR2 YFSETQ. With V trimmed by 6 bases and J by 4 bases, 10 bases remained unmatched. CDR3 nucleotide sequence: TGCGCCAGCACCATAAGCGGGGTGACGTACAATGAGCAGTTCTTC. Translating gives CASTISGVTYNEQFF.

The V and J genes are TRBV5-4 and TRBJ2-1; 8 nucleotides agree with TRBD2. Trimming at V came to 6 bases and at J to 5 bases, leaving 7 bases not matched to a gene. CDR3 length: 14 amino acids. The V gene's germline CDR1 is SGHNT and CDR2 YYREEE (reference sequence). In nucleotides, the CDR3 is TGTGCCAGCAATCTGGGACTAGGGGACAATGAGCAGTTCTTC. Protein sequence: CASNLGLGDNEQFF.

This chain joins TRBV5-8 and TRBJ2-2, with D perhaps matching TRBD1 (5 bases). CDR1 is SGHTS and CDR2 is YDEGEE in the germline V gene. The CDR3 sequence is 16 residues long. The V gene lost 0 bases and the J gene lost 2 bases, with 11 bases spanning the gap. CDR3 nucleotides: TGTGCCAGCAGCTTGGAGGCAGGGCTTAACACCGGGGAGCTGTTTTTT. It encodes CASSLEAGLNTGELFF. The full variable domain, with the rest looked up from reference TRBV5-8 and TRBJ2-2, is EAGVTQSPTHLIKTRGQQATLRCSPISGHTSVYWYQQALGLGLQFLLWYDEGEERNRGNFPPRFSGRQFPNYSSELNVNALELEDSALYLCASSLEAGLNTGELFFGEGSRLTVL.

J is TRBJ2-5 and V is TRBV9, with 7 bases lining up with TRBD1. Germline CDR1 and CDR2: SGDLS and YYNGEE. With 3 bases clipped from V and 0 bases from J, the junction kept 8 bases outside the gene matches. The CDR3 sequence is 16 residues long. The CDR3 region is CASSETGQKYQETQYF. The CDR3 coding sequence is TGTGCCAGCAGCGAGACGGGACAGAAGTACCAAGAGACCCAGTACTTC. Using reference TRBV9 and TRBJ2-5 for the parts outside the CDR3, the full variable domain is DSGVTQTPKHLITATGQRVTLRCSPRSGDLSVYWYQQSLDQGLQFLIQYYNGEERAKGNILERFSAQQFPDLHSELNLSSLELGDSALYFCASSETGQKYQETQYFGPGTRLLVL.

The CDR3 nucleotides are TGTGCCAGCAGTTTTCTGGGCGGGAGAAGGACAGATACGCAGTATTTT. Protein: CASSFLGGRRTDTQYF. This chain uses TRBV28 with TRBJ2-3; TRBD2 matches 7 bases. The J segment lost 3 bases and the V segment lost 3 bases, leaving 9 bases of the junction unmatched. This CDR3 has 16 residues. CDR1 and CDR2 (germline): MDHEN, SYDVKM.

J is TRBJ2-7 and V is TRBV5-1; the D is unclear. CDR1 is SGHRS and CDR2 is YFSETQ in the germline V gene. The V end lost 4 bases, the J end lost 1 base, and 9 bases lay between the germline ends. The CDR3 sequence is 13 residues long. CDR3 sequence reads: CASSLQSSYEQYF. DNA for the CDR3: TGCGCCAGCAGCCTCCAGTCATCCTACGAGCAGTACTTC. The full variable domain, completed using reference TRBV5-1 and TRBJ2-7, is KAGVTQTPRYLIKTRGQQVTLSCSPISGHRSVSWYQQTPGQGLQFLFEYFSETQRNKGNFPGRFSGRQFSNSRSEMNVSTLELGDSALYLCASSLQSSYEQYFGPGTRLTVT.

This chain connects TRBV29-1 to TRBJ2-5, with D possibly being TRBD1 (5 bases). CDR1 is SQVTM, CDR2 ANQGSEA, per germline. CDR3 length: 18 residues. Trimming took 4 bases from V and 0 from J, leaving 24 bases between them. The CDR3 sequence: CSVGSTLGATRYQETQYF. The CDR3 bases are TGCAGCGTTGGATCTACTCTTGGGGCTACTCGATACCAAGAGACCCAGTACTTC.

The chain is built from TRBV11-2 and TRBJ2-1; 13 bases fit TRBD2. CDR3 size: 15 residues. V gave up 5 bases and J gave up 8 bases; unmatched junction bases: 6. Per the germline V gene, CDR1 is SGHAT and CDR2 is FQNNGV. CDR3 DNA: TGTGCCAGCAGCGTCGGGACTAGCGGGATCCATGAGCAGTTCTTC. Translation: CASSVGTSGIHEQFF.

The V call is TRBV4-3, the J call TRBJ1-2, with 7 positions matching TRBD1. V shed 2 bases, J shed 7 bases, and the junction held 13 bases outside the gene matches. Germline V gene sequence: CDR1 LGHNA, CDR2 YSLEER. The CDR3 contains 16 residues. CDR3 in DNA: TGCGCCAGCAGCCAACAGACTACCCTCAGGGGGTTTGGCTACACCTTC. Encoded protein: CASSQQTTLRGFGYTF.

This clone is a singleton in its sample. The chain employs TRBV19 and TRBJ2-7; perhaps TRBD1 as D (6 bases). Germline CDR1 LNHDA, CDR2 SQIVND (reference sequence). The V and J ends lost 5 bases and 1 base respectively, with 15 bases between them. The CDR3 length is 15 residues. This CDR3 reads CASSLGLGGSYEQYF. CDR3 DNA sequence: TGTGCCAGTAGTTTGGGCCTAGGGGGTTCCTACGAGCAGTACTTC.

The V call is TRBV5-4, the J call TRBJ2-7, with D possibly being TRBD1 (5 bases). Germline values: CDR1 SGHNT, CDR2 YYREEE (reference sequence). V lost 2 bases and J 1 base, leaving 13 bases between the germline ends. The length of the CDR3 is 15 residues. The CDR3 spells CASSLDAGSSYEQYF. In nucleotides, the CDR3 is TGTGCCAGCAGCTTAGACGCAGGGTCGTCCTACGAGCAGTACTTC.

The chain links TRBV11-1 to TRBJ2-7; D gene uncertain. V was shortened by 2 bases and J by 1 base, with 12 bases between the two germline ends. Germline loops: CDR1 SGHAT, CDR2 FQDESV (reference sequence). The CDR3 length is 15 residues. The CDR3 region has the DNA TGTGCCAGCAGCTTAACGAGGTCCAGTTCCTACGAGCAGTACTTC. Amino acid sequence: CASSLTRSSSYEQYF.

The chain uses TRBV7-8 and TRBJ2-2; 13 nucleotides match TRBD2. CDR1 and CDR2 from the germline V gene are SGHVS and FQNEAQ. The CDR3 length is 18 residues. The V segment lost 3 bases and the J segment 3 bases; nucleotides outside the gene matches: 7. As DNA, the CDR3 is TGTGCCAGCAGCTTCGGACTAGCGGGGGTGGGGGACACCGGGGAGCTGTTTTTT. Translation gives CASSFGLAGVGDTGELFF. The full variable domain, with the rest looked up from reference TRBV7-8 and TRBJ2-2, is GAGVSQSPRYKVAKRGQDVALRCDPISGHVSLFWYQQALGQGPEFLTYFQNEAQLDKSGLPSDRFFAERPEGSVSTLKIQRTQQEDSAVYLCASSFGLAGVGDTGELFFGEGSRLTVL.

The rearrangement joins TRBV5-1 to TRBJ2-5; 10 bases line up with TRBD2. Per germline, CDR1 SGHRS and CDR2 YFSETQ. CDR3 length equals 17 residues. The ends lost 6 bases at V and 0 bases at J; junction bases unmatched: 11. CDR3 protein: CASNKWKRGGNQETQYF. The CDR3 bases are TGCGCCAGCAACAAATGGAAGCGGGGGGGAAACCAAGAGACCCAGTACTTC.

The rearrangement links TRBV7-9 to TRBJ2-5; 7 nucleotides agree with TRBD1. This CDR3 spans 13 amino acids. Germline-derived CDR1 and CDR2 are SEHNR and FQNEAQ (reference sequence). The junction had 5 bases not matched to a gene; V was cut back by 8 bases and J by 2 bases. The CDR3 DNA reads as TGTGCCAGCCTGGCAGGGGGTCAAGAGACCCAGTACTTC. Its protein product is CASLAGGQETQYF.

The chain recombines TRBV18 with TRBJ2-7; 9 bases fit TRBD2. There are 15 residues in the CDR3. J was trimmed by 3 bases and V by 3 bases; bases with no gene match: 6. The V gene's germline CDR1 is KGHSH and CDR2 LQKENI. DNA of the CDR3: TGTGCCAGCTCACCCCTTAGCGGGAGTAGCTACGAGCAGTACTTC. The encoded protein is CASSPLSGSSYEQYF.

The V and J genes are TRBV11-2 and TRBJ2-7; TRBD2 agrees at 7 bases. Germline trimming cut 3 bases from V and 4 bases from J; bases unmatched to any gene: 9. Germline CDR1 SGHAT, CDR2 FQNNGV. The CDR3 extends over 15 amino acids. The CDR3 reads CASSFLRTSSYEQYF. DNA of the CDR3: TGTGCCAGCAGCTTCCTACGGACTAGTTCATACGAGCAGTACTTC.

The rearrangement links TRBV4-3 to TRBJ1-1; perhaps TRBD1 as D (6 bases). Looked up from germline, CDR1 is LGHNA and CDR2 is YSLEER. This CDR3 contains 16 residues. Trimming pared 3 bases from V and 0 bases from J, leaving 14 bases between. Here the CDR3 DNA reads TGCGCCAGCAGCCAGCGGAGGGGGGGGATGAACACTGAAGCTTTCTTT. Translated: CASSQRRGGMNTEAFF.